The 32 T cell receptor beta chains below were found in one sample sequenced in a study of CD8+CD57+ T cells in acquired aplastic anemia (dated by TCRdb to between 2018 and 2020). The listed sequencing device is Illumina HiSeq 2000. Profiling of TCR beta VDJ combinations and CDR3 sequences used genomic DNA as the template. TCRdb trimmed the raw reads at Q25, called clones with MiXCR and kept productive beta chains. Identical CDR3 proteins give one entry, which carries the most common genes and DNA. The sample includes under 250,000 distinct CDR3 sequences, with 30% to 40% observed a single time. Together, the top ten hold 0.95% to 1.2% of the sample. Sequenced: sorted CD4+, CD8+, or CD8+CD57+ T cells (not recorded which) from PBMCs. These TCRs come from a human donor in good health, serving as a control.

A remark on this clonotype: It is likely a read error, because the conserved phenylalanine at the end of the CDR3 is missing. The genes are TRBV12-3 or TRBV12-4 and TRBJ1-2, with D possibly being TRBD1 (6 bases). Trimming shortened V by 4 bases and J by 4 bases, and 16 bases separated the two germline ends. CDR3 length equals 15 residues. The CDR3 bases are TGTGCCAGCAGTTCGAACAGGGAAAAGGCCTATGGCTACACCTCC. Residues: CASSSNREKAYGYTS.

This sequence joins TRBV15 and TRBJ1-1, with TRBD1 matching over 10 bases. The J segment lost 1 base and the V segment lost 1 base, leaving 9 bases of the junction unmatched. Looked up from germline, CDR1 is LNHNV and CDR2 is YYDKDF (reference sequence). This CDR3 is 18 amino acids long. The CDR3, as DNA: TGTGCCACCAGCAGAGTGGCCGGGACAGGGGCACGGAACACTGAAGCTTTCTTT. Encoded protein: CATSRVAGTGARNTEAFF.

The sample holds many counts of this clonotype. V is TRBV20-1 and J is TRBJ2-7, with 10 bases lining up with TRBD2. This CDR3 spans 14 amino acids. After removal of 4 bases from V and 2 bases from J, the junction contained 5 bases not matched to a gene. The germline V gene has CDR1 DFQATT and CDR2 SNEGSKA (reference sequence). As DNA, the CDR3 is TGCAGTGCTATCCCCCTAGCGGGGGCCTACGAGCAGTACTTC. Protein sequence: CSAIPLAGAYEQYF.

Ten or more counts support this clonotype. V is TRBV6-5 and J is TRBJ1-5; D unclear. The CDR3 is 14 residues long. V lost 6 bases to trimming and J lost 0 bases, with 9 bases between them. The V gene's germline CDR1 is MNHEY and CDR2 SVGAGI. The CDR3 loop reads CASRSPSSNQPQHF. In nucleotides, the CDR3 is TGTGCCAGCAGGTCGCCGTCTAGCAATCAGCCCCAGCATTTT.

This chain links TRBV15 with TRBJ2-6; D assignment may be TRBD1 or TRBD2 (6 bases each). This CDR3 has 16 amino acids. Germline V gives CDR1 LNHNV, CDR2 YYDKDF (reference sequence). V was cut by 1 base and J by 3 bases, with 10 bases left in between. CDR3 coding DNA: TGTGCCACCAGCAGAGCGGGGGCCGGTGGGGCCAACGTCCTGACTTTC. Protein product: CATSRAGAGGANVLTF.

On this clonotype itself: A much more abundant neighbour one base away suggests this may be a read error. The gene calls are TRBV7-3 and TRBJ1-3; D unclear. Trimming left V 5 bases short and J 4 bases short, with 12 bases between. Germline V gene sequence: CDR1 SGHTA, CDR2 FQGTGA. The CDR3 totals 14 residues. CDR3: CASSTKTAGNTIYF. The CDR3 nucleotides are TGTGCCAGCAGCACAAAAACAGCAGGAAACACCATATATTTT.

In its sample, this clonotype was seen many times. V and J are TRBV2 and TRBJ2-7; D is possibly TRBD1 (6 bases). Trimming took off 5 bases at V and 3 bases at J, with 11 bases between the two ends. Per the germline V gene, CDR1 is SNHLY and CDR2 is FYNNEI. The length of the CDR3 is 13 residues. CDR3: CASSRGQYYEQYF. The CDR3 DNA follows: TGTGCCAGCAGTCGTGGACAGTACTACGAGCAGTACTTC.

This chain uses TRBV10-3 with TRBJ2-3, with unresolved D. The germline gives CDR1 ENHRY, CDR2 SYGVKD. This CDR3 comprises 12 residues. V gave up 3 bases and J gave up 1 base, with 2 bases separating them. This CDR3 reads CAISERTDTQYF. The CDR3 nucleotides read TGTGCCATCAGTGAACGCACAGATACGCAGTATTTT.

In this sample, this clonotype turned up many times. The chain joins TRBV30 to TRBJ1-6; D not resolved. The CDR3 is 14 residues long. The V end lost 2 bases, the J end lost 10 bases, and 15 bases lay between the germline ends. Germline assignment: CDR1 GTSNPN and CDR2 SVGIG (reference sequence). DNA of the CDR3: TGTGCCTGGAGTACGGCCTTTAGGAGATCACCCCTCCACTTT. Translating it yields CAWSTAFRRSPLHF.

The table lists this clonotype with many counts. This chain joins TRBV5-1 and TRBJ2-7, with TRBD1 matching over 9 bases. Germline V lookup: CDR1 SGHRS, CDR2 YFSETQ. This CDR3 has 14 amino acids. V was clipped by 7 bases and J by 4 bases; unmatched bases: 9. The CDR3 here is CASRRRQGEYEQYF. For the CDR3, the DNA is TGCGCCAGCCGACGGAGACAGGGGGAGTACGAGCAGTACTTC.

This clonotype was counted at least ten times. The chain carries TRBV12-3 or TRBV12-4 and TRBJ1-2, with D tentatively TRBD1 (6 bases). The CDR3 spans 14 residues. V was trimmed by 6 bases and J by 6 bases, leaving 17 bases between them. The CDR3 sequence is CASRRKQGADGYTF. DNA of the CDR3: TGTGCCAGCAGGAGGAAACAGGGAGCCGATGGCTACACCTTC.

As regards this clonotype: Relative to the germline gene, one junction end is altered; a read error may explain this. The chain is built from TRBV29-1 and TRBJ2-3; tentatively, D is TRBD1 (5 bases). The CDR3 is made up of 13 amino acids. In germline, CDR1 is SQVTM, CDR2 ANQGSEA. CDR3 amino acids: CSAERGSADAQYF. CDR3 sequence (DNA): TGCAGCGCTGAAAGGGGTAGTGCAGATGCGCAGTATTTT.

Notes on this clonotype: The junction departs from germline at one end; a sequencing error may be responsible. This rearrangement joins TRBV7-3 to TRBJ2-2, with D unresolved. Germline V gives CDR1 SGHTA, CDR2 FQGTGA. CDR3 length equals 16 residues. Here the CDR3 reads CAGSRSVASNTGELFF. In DNA form, the CDR3 reads TGTGCCGGCAGCCGTTCGGTCGCCTCGAACACCGGGGAGCTGTTTTTT. Full variable domain (outside the CDR3, taken from reference TRBV7-3 and TRBJ2-2): GAGVSQTPSNKVTEKGKYVELRCDPISGHTALYWYRQSLGQGPEFLIYFQGTGAADDSGLPNDRFFAVRPEGSVSTLKIQRTERGDSAVYLCAGSRSVASNTGELFFGEGSRLTVL.

The chain employs TRBV6-1 and TRBJ2-6; D ambiguous. The V gene lost 8 bases and the J gene lost 1 base, with 9 bases spanning the gap. This CDR3 region has 14 residues. From germline, CDR1 is MNHNS and CDR2 SASEGT. CDR3 sequence: CASCRISGANVLTF. The CDR3 nucleotides read TGTGCCAGCTGCAGAATTTCTGGGGCCAACGTCCTGACTTTC.

This clonotype was observed many times. The CDR3 nucleotides read TGTGCCAGCAGAAAACAGGGGGCCCTCTACGAGCAGTACTTC. Translating gives CASRKQGALYEQYF. The chain carries TRBV13 and TRBJ2-7, with 9 bases lining up with TRBD1. The CDR3 has 14 amino acids. The junction had 6 bases not matched to a gene; V was cut back by 6 bases and J by 3 bases. The germline V gene encodes CDR1 PRHDT and CDR2 FYEKMQ (reference sequence).

The sample holds a few counts of this clonotype. A single base separates this from a much larger clone, so it may be a read error. The V gene is TRBV19, the J gene TRBJ2-5, with 8 bases matching TRBD1. CDR1 and CDR2 (germline): LNHDA, SQIVND (reference sequence). CDR3 length: 13 residues. The J segment lost 3 bases and the V segment lost 3 bases, leaving 0 bases of the junction unmatched. The CDR3: CASSMDREETQYF. Written as DNA, the CDR3 is TGTGCCAGTAGTATGGACAGGGAAGAGACCCAGTACTTC.

This clonotype showed up many times. The rearrangement uses TRBV24-1 and TRBJ2-1; a possible D gene is TRBD2 (6 bases). Germline V lookup: CDR1 KGHDR, CDR2 SFDVKD. Between the trimmed V and J ends, which lost 7 bases and 4 bases, there was a span of 19 bases. The CDR3 loop spans 16 amino acids. The CDR3 coding sequence is TGTGCCACCAGGTCACGGGACTCCCCGGGGTACAATGAGCAGTTCTTC. It specifies CATRSRDSPGYNEQFF.

CDR3 nucleotides: TGTGCCACCAGCAGAGATCGATTAGGAGGGGGCAGTGAAAAACTGTTTTTT. Translating it yields CATSRDRLGGGSEKLFF. The rearrangement links TRBV15 to TRBJ1-4, with 7 bases aligning to TRBD1. Trimming removed 0 bases from V and 7 bases from J; junction bases left unmatched: 11. Looked up from germline, CDR1 is LNHNV and CDR2 is YYDKDF (reference sequence). The CDR3 contains 17 residues.

This clonotype was seen more than once but under ten times. This chain connects TRBV5-4 to TRBJ1-1, with TRBD1 as a possible D gene (6 bases). V lost 1 base, J lost 3 bases, and 13 bases lay in between. The V gene's germline CDR1 is SGHNT and CDR2 YYREEE (reference sequence). The CDR3 length is 15 residues. The CDR3 bases are TGTGCCAGCAGCTTGACGTACAGGGTGGACACTGAAGCTTTCTTT. Protein sequence: CASSLTYRVDTEAFF.

J is TRBJ2-3 and V is TRBV4-1, with a possible D match to TRBD2 (5 bases). V gave up 0 bases and J gave up 3 bases, with 19 bases separating them. Germline V gene lookup returns CDR1 MGHRA and CDR2 YSYEKL. This CDR3 region has 18 residues. The CDR3 here is CASSQEETLGLRTDTQYF. CDR3 DNA: TGCGCCAGCAGCCAAGAGGAGACACTAGGGCTAAGGACAGATACGCAGTATTTT.

A note on this clonotype: One end of the junction is discordant with germline, which a read error may explain. The chain has TRBV12-5 and TRBJ1-1; D is unclear. The germline V gene has CDR1 LGHNT and CDR2 FRNRAP. The CDR3 contains 15 residues. CDR3 protein: CASGLEWQMNTGAFF. The CDR3 region has the DNA TGTGCTAGTGGTTTGGAATGGCAGATGAACACTGGAGCTTTCTTT. The full variable domain, in which reference TRBV12-5 and TRBJ1-1 provide the parts outside the CDR3, is DARVTQTPRHKVTEMGQEVTMRCQPILGHNTVFWYRQTMMQGLELLAYFRNRAPLDDSGMPKDRFSAEMPDATLATLKIQPSEPRDSAVYFCASGLEWQMNTGAFFGQGTRLTVV.

This clonotype appeared once. The chain links TRBV4-1 to TRBJ1-2, with a tentative D call TRBD1 (6 bases). Trimming removed 5 bases at V and 2 bases at J, with 12 bases between. CDR3 size: 14 residues. Germline lookup yields CDR1 MGHRA and CDR2 YSYEKL. The CDR3: CASSVRQDNYGYTF. The CDR3 bases are TGCGCCAGCAGCGTGCGACAGGACAACTATGGCTACACCTTC.

To note about this clonotype: It may be a read error: a sequence one base away is much more abundant. The chain joins TRBV4-2 to TRBJ2-7, with D uncertain. Germline CDR1 LGHNA, CDR2 YNFKEQ. The CDR3 has 16 residues. Here the CDR3 DNA reads TGTGCCAGCAGCCAAGATCCTGGGTCTACCATCTACGGGCAGTACTTC. It yields the protein CASSQDPGSTIYGQYF.

In the case of this clonotype: This may stem from a read error, because a much larger clone lies one nucleotide away. The gene calls are TRBV10-3 and TRBJ1-5, with D uncertain. CDR3 size: 14 residues. Germline CDR1 and CDR2: ENHRY and SYGVKD. V lost 3 bases to trimming and J lost 6 bases, with 12 bases between them. The CDR3 DNA reads TGTGCCATCAGTGAACCAGGTCCGGGTCAGCCCCAGCATTTT. This encodes CAISEPGPGQPQHF.

This clonotype was observed many times. This rearrangement joins TRBV6-5 to TRBJ1-2, with D perhaps TRBD1 (5 bases). This CDR3 has 15 residues. V lost 0 bases to trimming and J lost 5 bases, with 13 bases between them. Germline assignment: CDR1 MNHEY and CDR2 SVGAGI. In nucleotides, the CDR3 is TGTGCCAGCAGTTACTCCAGGGCGGCAAAGTATGGCTACACCTTC. This translates into CASSYSRAAKYGYTF.

The chain uses TRBV25-1 and TRBJ1-2, with TRBD1 as a possible D gene (5 bases). V gave up 4 bases and J gave up 4 bases, with 7 bases separating them. Germline CDR1 is MGHDK and CDR2 is SYGVNS. The CDR3 consists of 12 residues. This CDR3 is CASSGTTYGYTF. DNA for the CDR3: TGTGCCAGCAGTGGGACAACCTATGGCTACACCTTC.

Many counts were recorded for this clonotype. The chain employs TRBV11-1 and TRBJ1-1; 8 bases fit TRBD1. The germline CDR1 and CDR2 sequences are SGHAT and FQDESV (reference sequence). This CDR3 is built from 14 residues. Trimming took 6 bases from V and 3 from J; bases not matched to a gene: 6. The CDR3 here is CASSSQGEDTEAFF. The CDR3 DNA reads TGTGCCAGCAGTTCACAGGGGGAGGACACTGAAGCTTTCTTT.

Comments on this clonotype: This may come from a read error, since a much larger clone is one base off. The chain joins TRBV10-3 to TRBJ2-2, with 9 nucleotides matching TRBD2. Trimming took 5 bases from V and 9 from J; bases not matched to a gene: 28. CDR3 length equals 21 residues. Germline assignment: CDR1 ENHRY and CDR2 SYGVKD. DNA of the CDR3: TGTGCCATCAGTTCCCTTACCCCGTTGGTAGCGGGAGAATTGGTATCCAGGGAGCTGTTTTTT. Amino acid sequence: CAISSLTPLVAGELVSRELFF.

The gene calls are TRBV7-9 and TRBJ2-7; D is perhaps TRBD1 (6 bases). The CDR3 sequence is 15 residues long. V lost 5 bases and J 4 bases, leaving 18 bases between the germline ends. Per the germline V gene, CDR1 is SEHNR and CDR2 is FQNEAQ (reference sequence). DNA of the CDR3: TGTGCCAGCAGCCTAGGGGGACGGAGCCTGTACGAGCAGTACTTC. It translates to CASSLGGRSLYEQYF.

The rearrangement links TRBV2 to TRBJ2-7, with D perhaps TRBD1 (6 bases). Looked up from germline, CDR1 is SNHLY and CDR2 is FYNNEI. Trimming left V 8 bases short and J 4 bases short, with 12 bases between. This CDR3 has 12 residues. The CDR3 spells CASHDGQYEQYF. As DNA, the CDR3 is TGTGCCAGCCACGATGGACAGTACGAGCAGTACTTC.

This clonotype was recorded many times. The rearrangement joins TRBV13 to TRBJ2-7; 8 bases map to TRBD2. The length of the CDR3 is 14 residues. Germline assignment: CDR1 PRHDT and CDR2 FYEKMQ (reference sequence). V dropped 2 bases and J dropped 2; count of bases not matched to a gene: 2. The CDR3 region has the DNA TGTGCCAGCAGCTTACGGGGGGGACCCTACGAGCAGTACTTC. Translated: CASSLRGGPYEQYF.

The rearrangement links TRBV6-1 to TRBJ1-2; D gene ambiguous. V was clipped by 6 bases and J by 0 bases, with 11 bases between them. Germline assignment: CDR1 MNHNS and CDR2 SASEGT. The CDR3 has 14 amino acids. As DNA, the CDR3 is TGTGCCAGCAGCCTCACCTATCCTAACTATGGCTACACCTTC. Protein sequence: CASSLTYPNYGYTF.